This TCR beta chain came from a study of neoadjuvant anti-PD-1 for oral cavity cancer. Findings and limits, study-wide: After neoadjuvant nivolumab, PBMC T cell clonality was significantly higher in non-responders than responders.

Blood libraries mostly used approximately 0.5 ug genomic DNA, six replicates each. The method was immunoSEQ multiplex PCR; TCRdb's version includes in-frame clones alone and lacks a portion of them. The data contain 15,000 or so clones, 55% to 75% of them singletons. As concerns this clone: The antigen remains undetermined.

Per germline, CDR1 LNHDA and CDR2 SQIVND (reference sequence). V gave up 2 bases and J gave up 2 bases, with 12 bases separating them. The CDR3 contains 15 residues. Patients had HPV-negative, locally advanced oral cavity squamous cell carcinoma. PBMCs were not maintained or expanded in culture before analysis. This chain uses TRBV19 with TRBJ1-2; D remains ambiguous. This sequence was found in a person aged 35-79 years with oral cavity squamous cell carcinoma. Sequences were derived from PBMCs, sampled before nivolumab (anti-PD-1) treatment. CDR3 in amino acids: CASSITYTTNYGYTF. Here the CDR3 DNA reads TGTGCCAGTAGTATAACGTACACCACGAACTATGGCTACACCTTC.